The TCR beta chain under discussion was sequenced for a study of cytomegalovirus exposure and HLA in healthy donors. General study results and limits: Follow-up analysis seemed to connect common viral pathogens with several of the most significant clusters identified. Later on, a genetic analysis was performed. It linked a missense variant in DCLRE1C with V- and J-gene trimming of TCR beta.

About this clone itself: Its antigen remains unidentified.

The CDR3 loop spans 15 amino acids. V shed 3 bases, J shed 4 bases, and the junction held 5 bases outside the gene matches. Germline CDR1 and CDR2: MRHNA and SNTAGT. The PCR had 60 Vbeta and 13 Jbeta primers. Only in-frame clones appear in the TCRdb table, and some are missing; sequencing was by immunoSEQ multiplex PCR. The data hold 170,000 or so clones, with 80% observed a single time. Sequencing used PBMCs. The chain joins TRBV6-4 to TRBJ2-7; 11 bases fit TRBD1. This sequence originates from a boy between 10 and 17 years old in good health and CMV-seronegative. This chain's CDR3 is CASSESGTGGYEQYF. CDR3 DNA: TGTGCCAGCAGTGAGTCCGGGACAGGGGGATACGAGCAGTACTTC.